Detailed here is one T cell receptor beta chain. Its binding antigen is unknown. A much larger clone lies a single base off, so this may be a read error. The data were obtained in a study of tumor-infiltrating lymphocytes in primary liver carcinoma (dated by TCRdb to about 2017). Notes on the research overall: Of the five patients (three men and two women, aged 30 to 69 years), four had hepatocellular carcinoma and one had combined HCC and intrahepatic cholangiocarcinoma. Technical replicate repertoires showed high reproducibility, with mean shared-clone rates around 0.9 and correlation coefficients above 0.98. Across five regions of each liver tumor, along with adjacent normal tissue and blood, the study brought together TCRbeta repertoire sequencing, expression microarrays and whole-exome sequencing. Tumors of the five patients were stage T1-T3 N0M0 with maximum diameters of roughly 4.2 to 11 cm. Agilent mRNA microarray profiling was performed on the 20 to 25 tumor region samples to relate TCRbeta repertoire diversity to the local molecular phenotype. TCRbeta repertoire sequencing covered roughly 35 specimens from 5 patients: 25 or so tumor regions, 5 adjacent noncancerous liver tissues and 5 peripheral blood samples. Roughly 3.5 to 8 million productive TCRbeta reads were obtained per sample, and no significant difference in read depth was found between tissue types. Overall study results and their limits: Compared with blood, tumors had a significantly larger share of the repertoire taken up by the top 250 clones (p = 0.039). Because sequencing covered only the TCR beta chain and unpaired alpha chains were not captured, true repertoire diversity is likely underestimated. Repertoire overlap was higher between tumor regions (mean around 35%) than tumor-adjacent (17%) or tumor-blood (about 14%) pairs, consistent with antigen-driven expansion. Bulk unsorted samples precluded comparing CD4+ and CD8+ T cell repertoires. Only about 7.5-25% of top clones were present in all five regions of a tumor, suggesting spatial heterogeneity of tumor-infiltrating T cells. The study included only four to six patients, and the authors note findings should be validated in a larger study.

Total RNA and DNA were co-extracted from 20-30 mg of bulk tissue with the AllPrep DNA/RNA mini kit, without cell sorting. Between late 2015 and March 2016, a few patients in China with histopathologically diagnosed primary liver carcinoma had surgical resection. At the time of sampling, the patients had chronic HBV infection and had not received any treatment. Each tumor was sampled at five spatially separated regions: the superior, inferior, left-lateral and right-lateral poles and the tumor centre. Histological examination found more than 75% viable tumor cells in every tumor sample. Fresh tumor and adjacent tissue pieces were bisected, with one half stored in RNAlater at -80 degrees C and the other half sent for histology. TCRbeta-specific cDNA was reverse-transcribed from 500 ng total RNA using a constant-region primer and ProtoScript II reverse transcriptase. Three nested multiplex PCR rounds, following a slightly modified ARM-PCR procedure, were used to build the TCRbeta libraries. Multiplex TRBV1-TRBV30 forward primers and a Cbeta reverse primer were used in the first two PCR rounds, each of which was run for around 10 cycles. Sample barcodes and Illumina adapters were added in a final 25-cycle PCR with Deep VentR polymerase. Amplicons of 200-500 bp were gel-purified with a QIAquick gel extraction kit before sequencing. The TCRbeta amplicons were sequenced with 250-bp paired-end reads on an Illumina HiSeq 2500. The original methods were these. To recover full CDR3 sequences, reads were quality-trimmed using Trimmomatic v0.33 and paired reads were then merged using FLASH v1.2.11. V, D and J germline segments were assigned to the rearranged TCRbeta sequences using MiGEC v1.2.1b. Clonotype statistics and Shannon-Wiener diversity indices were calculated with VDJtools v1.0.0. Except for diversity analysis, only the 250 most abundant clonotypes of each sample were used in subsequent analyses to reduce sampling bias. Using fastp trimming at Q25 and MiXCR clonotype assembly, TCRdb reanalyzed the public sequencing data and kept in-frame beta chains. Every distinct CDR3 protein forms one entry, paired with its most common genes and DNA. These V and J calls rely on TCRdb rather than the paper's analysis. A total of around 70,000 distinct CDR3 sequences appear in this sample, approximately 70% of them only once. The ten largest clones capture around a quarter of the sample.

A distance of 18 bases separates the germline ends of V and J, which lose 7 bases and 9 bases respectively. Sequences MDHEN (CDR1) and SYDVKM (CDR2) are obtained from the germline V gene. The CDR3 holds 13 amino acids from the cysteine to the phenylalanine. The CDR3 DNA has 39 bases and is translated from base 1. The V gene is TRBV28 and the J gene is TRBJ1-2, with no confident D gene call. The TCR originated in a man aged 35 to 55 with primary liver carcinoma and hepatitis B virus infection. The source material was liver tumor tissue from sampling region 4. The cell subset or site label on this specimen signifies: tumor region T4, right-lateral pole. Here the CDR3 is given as CASTVVGAKRYTF. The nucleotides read TGTGCCAGCACCGTAGTAGGAGCTAAGCGCTACACCTTC.